These 25 T cell receptor beta chains came from one sample sequenced in a study of molecular identifiers for immune sequencing clone quantification. TCRdb called the PCR reads again in MiXCR, with one record for every CDR3 protein. The sample has some 680,000 distinct CDR3 sequences, around 25% seen once. Sequencing input: naive CD8+ T cells from blood, with Jurkat cell RNA spiked in. Subset of the sample: FACS-sorted CD8+CD4-CCR7+CD45RA+ naive T cells. These receptors were taken from a human donor in good health. Some libraries in this study had Jurkat cell RNA spiked in.

A note on this clonotype: A read error may produce the germline difference seen at one junction end. The CDR3 protein is CACRDRGSLLNTEAFF. The CDR3, as DNA: TGCGCCTGCAGGGACAGGGGCTCTCTCCTTAACACTGAAGCTTTCTTT. This rearrangement joins TRBV5-1 to TRBJ1-1; 10 positions match TRBD1. Per germline, CDR1 SGHRS and CDR2 YFSETQ. The CDR3 consists of 16 residues.

This clonotype was found many times. J is TRBJ1-5 and V is TRBV4-1; a weak D match, TRBD1 (6 bases). The V gene lost 3 bases and the J gene lost 5 bases, with 8 bases spanning the gap. CDR1 and CDR2 (germline): MGHRA, YSYEKL. The CDR3 sequence is 13 residues long. DNA for the CDR3: TGCGCCAGCAGCCAGAACAGGGATCAGCCCCAGCATTTT. Translation gives CASSQNRDQPQHF.

Ten or more counts support this clonotype. This chain joins TRBV7-3 and TRBJ2-5, with a weak D call TRBD2 (6 bases). In germline, CDR1 is SGHTA, CDR2 FQGTGA. The CDR3 sequence is 13 residues long. V lost 6 bases and J lost 4, with 12 bases in between. This CDR3 reads CASRPSVGETQYF. CDR3 DNA sequence: TGTGCCAGCAGGCCTAGCGTTGGAGAGACCCAGTACTTC.

The rearrangement uses TRBV3-1 and TRBJ1-2, with 9 bases matching TRBD1. V dropped 3 bases and J dropped 4; count of bases not matched to a gene: 9. The germline V gene has CDR1 LGHDT and CDR2 YNNKEL (reference sequence). The CDR3 loop spans 16 amino acids. CDR3 residues: CASSHTGTGSAYGYTF. DNA of the CDR3: TGTGCCAGCAGCCATACCGGGACAGGGTCCGCCTATGGCTACACCTTC.

This chain connects TRBV20-1 to TRBJ2-5; 14 bases agree with TRBD2. The trim removed 4 bases at V and 1 base at J, leaving 8 bases unmatched. The CDR3 covers 17 residues. Germline values: CDR1 DFQATT, CDR2 SNEGSKA (reference sequence). The chain's CDR3 is CSATRLAGGLIQETQYF. The CDR3 DNA follows: TGCAGTGCTACGAGACTAGCGGGGGGGCTCATCCAAGAGACCCAGTACTTC.

This clonotype was counted many times. V and J are TRBV15 and TRBJ2-3; D remains unclear. Germline-derived CDR1 and CDR2 are LNHNV and YYDKDF (reference sequence). There are 17 residues in the CDR3. With 1 base removed from V and 3 bases from J, the gap between germline ends came to 17 bases. Written as DNA, the CDR3 is TGTGCCACCAGCAGAGCGGCGGCGTCGGTTTTTACAGATACGCAGTATTTT. The encoded protein is CATSRAAASVFTDTQYF.

This clonotype was seen ten or more times. The chain uses TRBV4-3 and TRBJ1-1; possible D gene TRBD1, 6 bases. The V end lost 0 bases, the J end lost 5 bases, and 13 bases lay between the germline ends. The germline V gene encodes CDR1 LGHNA and CDR2 YSLEER. CDR3 length: 15 residues. DNA of the CDR3: TGCGCCAGCAGCCAAGATAGGGACATGGTAACTGAAGCTTTCTTT. Translating it yields CASSQDRDMVTEAFF.

This clonotype has ten or more counts. CDR3 sequence (DNA): TGTGCCAGCAGCTTACCCTCAGGGGGCTTGACAGATACGCAGTATTTT. Protein: CASSLPSGGLTDTQYF. The chain recombines TRBV7-9 with TRBJ2-3; 8 nucleotides agree with TRBD1. The V and J ends lost 2 bases and 3 bases, in that order; junction bases with no gene match: 7. The CDR3 loop spans 16 amino acids. The germline V gene encodes CDR1 SEHNR and CDR2 FQNEAQ (reference sequence).

This clonotype has at least ten counts. V and J are TRBV4-3 and TRBJ1-1; D perhaps matches TRBD1 (5 bases). V was cut by 0 bases and J by 1 base, with 9 bases left in between. Per germline, CDR1 LGHNA and CDR2 YSLEER. This CDR3 is 15 amino acids long. The CDR3 loop is CASSQDRGKNTEAFF. The CDR3 nucleotides are TGCGCCAGCAGCCAAGATCGGGGCAAGAACACTGAAGCTTTCTTT.

The sample holds many counts of this clonotype. This chain joins TRBV5-4 and TRBJ1-1, with D possibly being TRBD1 (6 bases). With 4 bases removed from V and 3 bases from J, the gap between germline ends came to 13 bases. The CDR3 has 14 amino acids. CDR1 is SGHNT and CDR2 is YYREEE in the germline V gene (reference sequence). Here the CDR3 reads CASSPPGADTEAFF. In DNA form, the CDR3 reads TGTGCCAGCAGCCCGCCAGGGGCGGACACTGAAGCTTTCTTT.

This clonotype was picked up a small number of times. The chain is built from TRBV6-6 and TRBJ2-2; 7 bases fit TRBD1. CDR1 is MNHNY and CDR2 is SVGAGI in the germline V gene (reference sequence). The V and J ends lost 2 bases and 2 bases, in that order; junction bases with no gene match: 8. This CDR3 has 17 amino acids. CDR3 sequence (DNA): TGTGCCAGCAGTTACCCTCCAGGGGGAGCTAACACCGGGGAGCTGTTTTTT. Translating gives CASSYPPGGANTGELFF.

The chain is built from TRBV7-6 and TRBJ2-1; D could derive from TRBD1 or TRBD2 (5 bases each). The CDR3 spans 13 residues. CDR1 is SGHVS, CDR2 FNYEAQ, per germline. The V end was cut by 5 bases, the J end by 8 bases, with 13 bases between. The CDR3, as DNA: TGTGCCAGCAGCCCCAGGGTGGAGGATGAGCAGTTCTTC. The encoded protein is CASSPRVEDEQFF.

The sample holds a few counts of this clonotype. CDR3 DNA: TGTGCCAGCAGCTTAGCCGTACGGGAGACCCAGTACTTC. Amino acids: CASSLAVRETQYF. V and J are TRBV7-3 and TRBJ2-5; D not certain. This CDR3 has 13 amino acids. Germline values: CDR1 SGHTA, CDR2 FQGTGA. V lost 2 bases, J lost 5 bases, and 9 bases lay in between.

Many counts were recorded for this clonotype. V and J are TRBV11-2 and TRBJ2-3, with 12 bases that match TRBD2. With 4 bases clipped from V and 3 bases from J, the junction kept 8 bases outside the gene matches. From germline, CDR1 is SGHAT and CDR2 FQNNGV. The CDR3 sequence is 17 residues long. CDR3 region: CASSSDRLAGATDTQYF. CDR3 coding DNA: TGTGCCAGCAGCTCGGACCGACTAGCGGGGGCAACAGATACGCAGTATTTT.

This clonotype has only one observation. A read error may be the cause here, since a much bigger clone is one base away. CDR3 sequence (DNA): TGTGCCTGGAGGACCCCCTGGGGGACACTCATGAACACTGAAGCTTTCTTT. Encoded protein: CAWRTPWGTLMNTEAFF. V and J are TRBV30 and TRBJ1-1; perhaps TRBD1 as D (6 bases). Germline assignment: CDR1 GTSNPN and CDR2 SVGIG (reference sequence). The V gene lost 3 bases and the J gene lost 0 bases, with 20 bases spanning the gap. There are 17 residues in the CDR3.

This clonotype was counted at least ten times. The chain links TRBV7-3 to TRBJ2-3; 14 bases align to TRBD2. Trimming cost V 5 bases and J 4 bases; bases outside gene matches: 5. Germline CDR1 reads SGHTA; CDR2 reads FQGTGA. The CDR3 is made up of 16 amino acids. This chain's CDR3 is CASSPTSGRAADTQYF. The CDR3 DNA follows: TGTGCCAGCAGCCCGACTAGCGGGAGGGCCGCAGATACGCAGTATTTT.

This clonotype was detected many times. The rearrangement uses TRBV6-5 and TRBJ2-3; D not certain. The ends were cut back, 7 bases at V and 1 base at J, with 18 bases in the middle. The CDR3 consists of 16 residues. Germline CDR1 is MNHEY and CDR2 is SVGAGI. The CDR3 DNA follows: TGTGCCAGCAACCACGGGTCAGGCCACGGCACAGATACGCAGTATTTT. This sequence encodes CASNHGSGHGTDTQYF.

With regard to this clonotype: One end of the junction fails to match germline, which may point to a read error. The chain has TRBV7-8 and TRBJ2-1; possible D gene TRBD1, 6 bases. The CDR3 sequence is 17 residues long. CDR1 and CDR2 from the germline V gene are SGHVS and FQNEAQ. The CDR3 is CASSILPGQRILNGQFF. The CDR3 DNA reads TGTGCCAGCAGCATTTTACCGGGACAAAGAATACTGAATGGGCAGTTCTTC.

The V gene is TRBV19, the J gene TRBJ2-2; the D gene is possibly TRBD1 (6 bases). V lost 8 bases and J lost 5, with 18 bases in between. Germline V gene sequence: CDR1 LNHDA, CDR2 SQIVND (reference sequence). The CDR3 length is 15 residues. CDR3 residues: CASGVGGFVTGELFF. In nucleotides, the CDR3 is TGTGCCAGTGGGGTAGGGGGTTTCGTAACCGGGGAGCTGTTTTTT.

This clonotype was seen ten or more times. The rearrangement joins TRBV4-1 to TRBJ1-4; D remains ambiguous. The CDR3 is 16 amino acids. V was shortened by 0 bases and J by 3 bases, with 11 bases between the two germline ends. Germline V lookup: CDR1 MGHRA, CDR2 YSYEKL. DNA for the CDR3: TGCGCCAGCAGCCAAGAGCTGGGGTCGGCTAATGAAAAACTGTTTTTT. This translates into CASSQELGSANEKLFF.

This clonotype was picked up a small number of times. The rearrangement links TRBV2 to TRBJ1-1; D gene uncertain. V lost 4 bases, J lost 0 bases, and 9 bases lay in between. This CDR3 has 14 residues. Germline values: CDR1 SNHLY, CDR2 FYNNEI. The CDR3 bases are TGTGCCAGCAGTGGGGATGTGATGAACACTGAAGCTTTCTTT. It codes for CASSGDVMNTEAFF.

Of note for this clonotype: A much larger clone lies a single base off, so this may be a read error. This rearrangement joins TRBV5-1 to TRBJ1-1; 9 nucleotides match TRBD1. The CDR3 has 14 amino acids. Germline V gene data show CDR1 as SGHRS and CDR2 as YFSETQ. The V segment lost 4 bases and the J segment 9 bases; nucleotides outside the gene matches: 10. The CDR3: CASSVGQGGTKAFF. The CDR3 DNA reads TGCGCCAGCAGCGTGGGACAGGGTGGGACTAAAGCTTTCTTT.

This clonotype was recorded many times. The chain uses TRBV7-9 and TRBJ2-7, with no clear D. Germline V gene data show CDR1 as SEHNR and CDR2 as FQNEAQ (reference sequence). The CDR3 totals 11 residues. V lost 6 bases to trimming and J lost 7 bases, with 10 bases between them. In nucleotides, the CDR3 is TGTGCCAGCAGGGACGTGGGGGAGCAGTACTTC. It translates to CASRDVGEQYF.

The J gene is TRBJ2-2, the V gene TRBV7-8; no clear D gene. The CDR3 is 19 amino acids. The germline gives CDR1 SGHVS, CDR2 FQNEAQ. V lost 1 base and J lost 0, with 18 bases in between. CDR3 in DNA: TGTGCCAGCAGCTTAGTTCGCGTCGAACCCCGGGCGAACACCGGGGAGCTGTTTTTT. Translated, it gives CASSLVRVEPRANTGELFF. Full variable domain (missing parts from reference TRBV7-8 and TRBJ2-2): GAGVSQSPRYKVAKRGQDVALRCDPISGHVSLFWYQQALGQGPEFLTYFQNEAQLDKSGLPSDRFFAERPEGSVSTLKIQRTQQEDSAVYLCASSLVRVEPRANTGELFFGEGSRLTVL.

There are a few counts of this clonotype. The chain links TRBV4-3 to TRBJ1-3; no clear D gene. Trimming removed 0 bases from V and 0 bases from J, with 6 bases in between. The length of the CDR3 is 15 residues. Germline V CDR1 and CDR2: LGHNA, YSLEER. The CDR3 DNA follows: TGCGCCAGCAGCCAAGAGACGGGCTCTGGAAACACCATATATTTT. Protein: CASSQETGSGNTIYF.